This TCR beta chain was recorded in a study of immune cell composition in non-small cell lung cancer. Notes on the study in general: Roughly 75% of squamous and about 31% of adenocarcinoma cases had tumour-associated clones >0.5%. Dominant in vivo tumour-associated clones were not shown to share tumour-reactive sequences. Overall clonality, unlike maximal tumour-associated clone frequency, did not predict TIL reactivity. Top 10 clone scores and clonality were higher in squamous than adenocarcinoma.

About this clone: The antigen remains undetermined.

Germline CDR1 reads MNHNS; CDR2 reads SASEGT. Trimming took off 1 base at V and 1 base at J, with 20 bases between the two ends. The CDR3 consists of 18 residues. The method was immunoSEQ multiplex PCR; TCRdb's version includes in-frame clones alone and lacks a portion of them. This sample has 2,000 to 2,500 clones, with roughly 78% found just once. V is TRBV6-1 and J is TRBJ2-7; maybe TRBD1 (6 bases). The sample consisted of lung tumor tissue. This sequence originates from a human donor with non-small cell lung cancer. CDR3 loop: CASSEVTTLLGGSYEQYF. CDR3 bases: TGTGCCAGCAGTGAAGTTACAACTCTTTTAGGGGGTTCCTACGAGCAGTACTTC.